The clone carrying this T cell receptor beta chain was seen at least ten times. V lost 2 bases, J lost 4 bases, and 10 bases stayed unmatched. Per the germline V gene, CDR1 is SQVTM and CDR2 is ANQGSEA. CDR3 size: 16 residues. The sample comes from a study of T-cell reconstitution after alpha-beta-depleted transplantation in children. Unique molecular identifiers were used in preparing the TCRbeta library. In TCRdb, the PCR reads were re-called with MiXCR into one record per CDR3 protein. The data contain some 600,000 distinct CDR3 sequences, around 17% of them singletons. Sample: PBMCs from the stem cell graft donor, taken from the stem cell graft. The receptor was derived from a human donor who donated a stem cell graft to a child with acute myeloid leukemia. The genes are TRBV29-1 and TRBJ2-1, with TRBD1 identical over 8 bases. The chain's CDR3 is CSVEPDRDILYNEQFF. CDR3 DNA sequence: TGCAGCGTTGAACCGGACAGGGATATCCTATACAATGAGCAGTTCTTC.